This T cell receptor beta chain emerged from a study of T cells after yellow fever vaccination. Study-level background: Each low-cell-number fraction was prepared by means of SMART-Seq v4 Ultra Low Input. Study-level points and caveats: Reappearing after the booster were most of the clones from primary vaccination (approximately 96% CD4, about 88% CD8).

On this clonotype: Its antigen is unknown.

TCRdb fed the 5' RACE reads into MiXCR, producing one record per CDR3 protein. The repertoire consists of 500,000 to 650,000 distinct CDR3 sequences, with 12% occurring once and the leading ten covering about 15%. This specimen was PBMCs, taken on the day of the yellow fever booster vaccination. The sequence derives from a young man who received the YFV17D yellow fever vaccine.

For the CDR3, the DNA is TGTGCCAGCAGTTACTCGTGGGGGGGCAATCAGCCCCAGCATTTT. Translating it yields CASSYSWGGNQPQHF. The gene calls are TRBV6-5 and TRBJ1-5; D is perhaps TRBD1 (5 bases). Trimming left V 0 bases short and J 2 bases short, with 8 bases between. Per germline, CDR1 MNHEY and CDR2 SVGAGI. CDR3 length: 15 residues.